A selection of T cell receptor beta chains follows, all from one sample in a study of shared clonotypes between healthy human individuals. This table comes from immunoSEQ multiplex PCR, and its TCRdb copy is limited to in-frame clones, with some not included. The table includes a few million clones, approximately 96% detected once. Sequencing was done on a sample of naive CD4+ T cells sorted from blood. These receptors came from a man aged 18 to 30 in good health. The CDR3 runs from the conserved cysteine through the conserved F or W. A D gene is named only where the DNA matches it firmly. Clone size is not always given. Where it is, it says once, few, many or a class for expanded clones.

>-|TRBJ1-3|TRBV30|once
TGTGCCTGGAGTGCATTAGTCCTCTCTGGAAACACCATATATTTT
CAWSALVLSGNTIYF
>-|TRBJ1-1|TRBV11-2|-
TGTGCCAGCTCCCTCGGTCCCCTAAACACTGAAGCTTTCTTT
CASSLGPLNTEAFF
>TRBD2|TRBJ2-3|TRBV7-2|once
TGTGCCAGCAGCGCCGGGACTAGCGGGGGTACGCAGTATTTT
CASSAGTSGGTQYF
>-|TRBJ2-7|TRBV5-6|-
TGTGCCAGCAGCCGCCTTGGGCTCTACGAGCAGTACTTC
CASSRLGLYEQYF
>-|TRBJ2-5|TRBV7-9|-
TGTGCCAGCAGCTTAGAGGCCGAGTACTTC
CASSLEAEYF
>TRBD2|TRBJ2-3|TRBV5-6|-
TGTGCCAGCAGCTTAGTTGGTAGCGGGACTAGCACAGATACGCAGTATTTT
CASSLVGSGTSTDTQYF
>TRBD2|TRBJ2-1|TRBV2|once
TGTGCCACCAGAACGACTAGCGGGAGTAGGGGTGAGCAGTTCTTC
CATRTTSGSRGEQFF
>-|TRBJ2-2|TRBV6-6|once
TGTGCCAGCAGTTACTCGGACAGATTGACCGGGGAGCTGTTTTTT
CASSYSDRLTGELFF
>-|TRBJ1-2|TRBV29-1|-
TGCAGCGTTGATAATTGGACAGAAAGATACTATGGCTACACCTTC
CSVDNWTERYYGYTF
>-|TRBJ1-3|TRBV5-1|-
TGCGCCAGCAGCTTGGATTGGACCCGAAACACCATATATTTT
CASSLDWTRNTIYF
>TRBD1|TRBJ1-4|TRBV7-9|-
TGTGCCAGCAGCCCCCGGCGCGGGACAGGGGACGAAAAACTGTTTTTT
CASSPRRGTGDEKLFF
>TRBD2|TRBJ2-5|TRBV29-1|-
TGCAGCGTTCGGAGAAGCGGGGGGCGAGAGACCCAGTACTTC
CSVRRSGGRETQYF
>-|TRBJ2-5|TRBV2|once
TGTGCCAGCAGTGTGACCCGGGAGACCCAGTACTTC
CASSVTRETQYF
>TRBD1|TRBJ1-1|TRBV29-1|-
TGCAGCGCCGACAGGGGGAGTGAAGCTTTCTTT
CSADRGSEAFF
>-|TRBJ1-3|TRBV11-2|-
TGTGCCAGCCGGCGGGGAGGGGAAACGGGAAACACCATATATTTT
CASRRGGETGNTIYF
>-|TRBJ2-5|TRBV7-9|-
TGTGCCAGCAGCAGGAGGGGGATTACGGAGACCCAGTACTTC
CASSRRGITETQYF
>-|TRBJ1-1|TRBV5-1|-
TGCGCCAGCAGCCCGGCGGGGGGCGGAACTGAAGCTTTCTTT
CASSPAGGGTEAFF
>-|TRBJ2-1|TRBV19|-
TGTGCCAGTAGCGTTTTGGTATCCTCCTACAATGAGCAGTTCTTC
CASSVLVSSYNEQFF
>-|TRBJ2-4|TRBV10-1|once
TGCGCCAGCAGTGCTACGGGACCCCTAGCCAAAAACATTCAGTACTTC
CASSATGPLAKNIQYF
>TRBD2|TRBJ2-3|TRBV30|few
TGTGCCTGGAGTGTACTAGCGCCCCTCGGGGTAGATACGCAGTATTTT
CAWSVLAPLGVDTQYF
>-|TRBJ2-5|TRBV30|-
TGTGCCTGGAGTGCTAGCTCTGAGACCCAGTACTTC
CAWSASSETQYF
>-|TRBJ1-5|TRBV27|once
TGTGCCAGCAGTTTACGGGGATTTAGCAATCAGCCCCAGCATTTT
CASSLRGFSNQPQHF
>-|TRBJ1-1|TRBV7-2|-
TGTGCCAGCAGCTCGCGACAGTCACAAGGGACTGAAGCTTTCTTT
CASSSRQSQGTEAFF
>-|TRBJ1-1|TRBV7-2|-
TGTGCCAGCAGCTTAGCGGGGCACGCACTAAACACTGAAGCTTTCTTT
CASSLAGHALNTEAFF
>-|TRBJ1-3|TRBV6-6|few
TGTGCCAGCATTAGCTCTGGAAACACCATATATTTT
CASISSGNTIYF
>-|TRBJ2-4|TRBV30|-
TGTGCCTGGAGGAGGGGAATGGGCAAAAACATTCAGTACTTC
CAWRRGMGKNIQYF
>-|TRBJ2-2|TRBV9|-
TGTGCCAGCAGCCTCATTGGGACGTTTAACACCGGGGAGCTGTTTTTT
CASSLIGTFNTGELFF
>TRBD1|TRBJ2-7|TRBV28|-
TGTGCCAGCAGTACAACCGGGACAGGTCCCTACGAGCAGTACTTC
CASSTTGTGPYEQYF
>TRBD1|TRBJ2-7|TRBV5-6|-
TGTGCCAGCAGCTTGGAACAGGGGGACTACGAGCAGTACTTC
CASSLEQGDYEQYF
>TRBD1|TRBJ1-6|TRBV19|-
TGTGCCAGTAGTATGGGACAGGGACCTTATAATTCACCCCTCCACTTT
CASSMGQGPYNSPLHF
>-|TRBJ1-1|TRBV7-9|-
TGTGCCAGCAGCCTCCGAGGGGGAAGCACTGAAGCTTTCTTT
CASSLRGGSTEAFF
>-|TRBJ1-3|TRBV2|-
TGTGCCAGCAGTACGTGGGACGGAAACTCTGGAAACACCATATATTTT
CASSTWDGNSGNTIYF